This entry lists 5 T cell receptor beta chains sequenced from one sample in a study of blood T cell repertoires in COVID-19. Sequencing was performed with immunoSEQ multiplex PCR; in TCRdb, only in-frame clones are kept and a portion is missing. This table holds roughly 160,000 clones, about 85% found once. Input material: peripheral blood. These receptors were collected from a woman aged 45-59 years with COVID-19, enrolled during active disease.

CDR3 DNA sequence: TGTGCCAGCAGCAAAGTCTCGGGGGGTCGAGCTTTCTTT. Its translation is CASSKVSGGRAFF. This chain joins TRBV21-1 and TRBJ1-1. TRBV21-1 is annotated as a pseudogene. The CDR3 totals 13 residues.

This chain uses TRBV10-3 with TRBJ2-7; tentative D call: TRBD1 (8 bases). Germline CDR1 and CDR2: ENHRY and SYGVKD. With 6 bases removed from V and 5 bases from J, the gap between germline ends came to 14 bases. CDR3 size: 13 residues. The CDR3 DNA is TGTGCCATCAGCCAGCGGGGACAGGACGAGCAGTACTTC. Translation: CAISQRGQDEQYF.

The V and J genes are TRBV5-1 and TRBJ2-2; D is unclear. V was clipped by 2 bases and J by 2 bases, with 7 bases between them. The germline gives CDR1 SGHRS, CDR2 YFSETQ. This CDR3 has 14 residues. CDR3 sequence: CASSFSFNTGELFF. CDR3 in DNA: TGCGCCAGCAGCTTTTCATTTAACACCGGGGAGCTGTTTTTT.

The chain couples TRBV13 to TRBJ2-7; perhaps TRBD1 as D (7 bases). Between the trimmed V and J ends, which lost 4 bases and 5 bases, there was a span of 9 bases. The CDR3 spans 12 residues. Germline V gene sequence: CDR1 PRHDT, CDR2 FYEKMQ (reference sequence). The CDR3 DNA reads TGTGCCAGCAGCTCAGGGGGGCACGAGCAGTACTTC. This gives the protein CASSSGGHEQYF.

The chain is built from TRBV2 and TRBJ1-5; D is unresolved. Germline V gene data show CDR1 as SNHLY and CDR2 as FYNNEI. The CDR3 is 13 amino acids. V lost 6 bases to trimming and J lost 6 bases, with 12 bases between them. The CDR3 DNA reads TGTGCCAGCAGGCCATCCGGAGGTCAGCCCCAGCATTTT. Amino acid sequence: CASRPSGGQPQHF.